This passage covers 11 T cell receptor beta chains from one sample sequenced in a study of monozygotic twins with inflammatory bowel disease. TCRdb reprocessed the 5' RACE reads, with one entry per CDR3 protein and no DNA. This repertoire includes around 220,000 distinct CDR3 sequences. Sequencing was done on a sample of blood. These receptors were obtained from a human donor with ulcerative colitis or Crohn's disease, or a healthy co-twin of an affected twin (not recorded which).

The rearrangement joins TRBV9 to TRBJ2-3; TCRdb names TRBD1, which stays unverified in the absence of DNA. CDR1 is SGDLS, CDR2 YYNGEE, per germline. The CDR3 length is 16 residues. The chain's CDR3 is CASSVEGRFRTDTQYF.

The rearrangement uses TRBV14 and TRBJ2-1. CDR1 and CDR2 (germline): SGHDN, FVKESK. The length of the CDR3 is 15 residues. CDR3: CASSQVGQSYNEQFF.

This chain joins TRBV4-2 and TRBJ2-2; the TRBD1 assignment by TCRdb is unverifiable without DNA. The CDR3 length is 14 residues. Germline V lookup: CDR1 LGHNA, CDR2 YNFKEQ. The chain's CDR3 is CASSSGQGTGELFF.

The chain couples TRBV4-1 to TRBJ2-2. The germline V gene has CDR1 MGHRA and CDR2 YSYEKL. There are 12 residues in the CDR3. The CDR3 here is CASSQGTGELFF.

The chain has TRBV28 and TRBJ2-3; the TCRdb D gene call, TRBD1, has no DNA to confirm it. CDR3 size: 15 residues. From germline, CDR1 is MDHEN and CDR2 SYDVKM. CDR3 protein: CASSTGTGWTDTQYF.

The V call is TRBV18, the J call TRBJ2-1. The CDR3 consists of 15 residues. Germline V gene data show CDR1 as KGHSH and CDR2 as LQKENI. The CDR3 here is CASSPVGVSYNEQFF.

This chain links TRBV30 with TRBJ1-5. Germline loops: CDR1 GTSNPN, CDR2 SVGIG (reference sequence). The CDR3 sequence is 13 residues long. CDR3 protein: CAWSGNSNQPQHF. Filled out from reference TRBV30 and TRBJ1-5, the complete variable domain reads SQTIHQWPATLVQPVGSPLSLECTVEGTSNPNLYWYRQAAGRGLQLLFYSVGIGQISSEVPQNLSASRPQDRQFILSSKKLLLSDSGFYLCAWSGNSNQPQHFGDGTRLSIL.

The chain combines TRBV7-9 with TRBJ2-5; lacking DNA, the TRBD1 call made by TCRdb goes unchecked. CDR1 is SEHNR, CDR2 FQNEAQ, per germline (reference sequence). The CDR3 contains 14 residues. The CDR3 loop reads CASSNRGTQETQYF.

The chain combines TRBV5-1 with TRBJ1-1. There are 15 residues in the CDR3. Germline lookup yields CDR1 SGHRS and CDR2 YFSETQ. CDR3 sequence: CASSLASGVNTEAFF.

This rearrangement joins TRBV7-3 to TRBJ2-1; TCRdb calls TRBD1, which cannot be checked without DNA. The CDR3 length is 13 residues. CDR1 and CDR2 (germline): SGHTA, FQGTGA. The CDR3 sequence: CASSAQGAGEQFF.

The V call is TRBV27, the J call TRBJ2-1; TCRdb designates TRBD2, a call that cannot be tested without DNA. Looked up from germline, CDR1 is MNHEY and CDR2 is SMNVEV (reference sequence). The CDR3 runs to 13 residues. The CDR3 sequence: CASSLIAGNEQFF.